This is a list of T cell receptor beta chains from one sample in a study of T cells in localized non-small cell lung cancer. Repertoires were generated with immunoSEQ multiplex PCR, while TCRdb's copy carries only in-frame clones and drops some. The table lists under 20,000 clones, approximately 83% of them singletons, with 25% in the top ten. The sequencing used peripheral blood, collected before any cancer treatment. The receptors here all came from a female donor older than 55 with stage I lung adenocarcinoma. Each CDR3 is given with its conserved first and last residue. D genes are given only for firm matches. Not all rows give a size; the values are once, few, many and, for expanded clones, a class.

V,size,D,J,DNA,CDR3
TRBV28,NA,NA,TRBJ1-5,TGTGCCAGCAGTTTGTTTTCGGTTAGAGCGGCGAGCAATCAGCCCCAGCATTTT,CASSLFSVRAASNQPQHF
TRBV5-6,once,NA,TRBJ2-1,TGTGCCAGCCACCCTACAGGTTCCTACAATGAGCAGTTCTTC,CASHPTGSYNEQFF
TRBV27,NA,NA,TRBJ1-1,TGTGCCAGCAGTTTATCATCCCCGCTCTACACTGAAGCTTTCTTT,CASSLSSPLYTEAFF
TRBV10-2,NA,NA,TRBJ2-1,TGCGCCAGCAGTGAGCACACCTATGACGGCCGGGGTCGGTTCTTC,CASSEHTYDGRGRFF
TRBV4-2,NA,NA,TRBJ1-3,TGTGCCAGCAGCCAAGAGACGGGGCGGACTGGAAACACCATATATTTT,CASSQETGRTGNTIYF
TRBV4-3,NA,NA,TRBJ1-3,TGCGCCAGCAGCCAAACTCTCCCGATCTCTGGAAACACCATATATTTT,CASSQTLPISGNTIYF
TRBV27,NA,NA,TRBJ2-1,TGTGCCAGCAGGATGGACGTTTACAATGAGCAGTTCTTC,CASRMDVYNEQFF
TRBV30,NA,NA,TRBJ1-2,TGTGCCTGGAGTGCCACACCGGACAGCTACACCTTC,CAWSATPDSYTF
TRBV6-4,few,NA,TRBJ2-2,TGTGCCAGCAGTGACTCTCAACCCGGGGAGCTGTTTTTT,CASSDSQPGELFF
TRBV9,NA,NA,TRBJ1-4,TGTGCCAGCAGCCCAAGGGTAGATAAAAATGAAAAACTGTTTTTT,CASSPRVDKNEKLFF
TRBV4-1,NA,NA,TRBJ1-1,TGCGCCAGCAGCCACCTGGGGAGGGCACGTATGAACACTGAAGCTTTCTTT,CASSHLGRARMNTEAFF
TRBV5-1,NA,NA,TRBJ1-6,TGCGCCAGCAGCTCCTCAACCGGTCAAAGCTCCTATAATTCACCCCTCCACTTT,CASSSSTGQSSYNSPLHF
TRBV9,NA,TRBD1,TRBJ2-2,TGTGCCAGCAGCGGACGGGGACAGGGGTCCCCGAACACCGGGGAGCTGTTTTTT,CASSGRGQGSPNTGELFF
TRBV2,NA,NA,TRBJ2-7,TGTGCCAGCAGTGAAAAGCGGGGGACAGCATTCCTCCTGGCCGAGCAGTACTTC,CASSEKRGTAFLLAEQYF
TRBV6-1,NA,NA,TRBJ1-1,TGTGCCAGCAGCGCCAGCCGGGTCACTGAAGCTTTCTTT,CASSASRVTEAFF
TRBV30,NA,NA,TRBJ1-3,TGTGCCTGCCCGTCCTCTGGAAACACCATATATTTT,CACPSSGNTIYF
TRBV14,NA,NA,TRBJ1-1,TGTGCCAGCAGCCAATATAGGACATCTGAAGCTTTCTTT,CASSQYRTSEAFF
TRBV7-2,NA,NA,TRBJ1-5,TGTGCCAGCAGCCCTAAGGGGAATCAGCCCCAGCATTTT,CASSPKGNQPQHF
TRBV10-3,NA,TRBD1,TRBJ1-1,TGTGCCATCAGCCGGACAGGGGGTGTGGACACTGAAGCTTTCTTT,CAISRTGGVDTEAFF
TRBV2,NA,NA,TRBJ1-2,TGTGCCAGCAGTCTTACGGGACTAGCTAACTATGGCTACACCTTC,CASSLTGLANYGYTF
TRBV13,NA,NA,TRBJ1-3,TGTGCCAGCAGCGAACCCAGGGTTACCCTCTCTGGAAACACCATATATTTT,CASSEPRVTLSGNTIYF
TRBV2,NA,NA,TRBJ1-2,TGTGCCAGCAGCGTATCTTACGCACCCTATGGCTACACCTTC,CASSVSYAPYGYTF
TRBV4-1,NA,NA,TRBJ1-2,TGCGCCAGCAGCCACCCCTGGGGGCAGGGTACCGAGCGCGGCTACACCTTC,CASSHPWGQGTERGYTF
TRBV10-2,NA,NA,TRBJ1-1,TGCGCCAGCAGCTTACAGGGTTTCAACACTGAAGCTTTCTTT,CASSLQGFNTEAFF
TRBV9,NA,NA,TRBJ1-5,TGTGCCAGCTCGTTATCATGGGGTAATCAGCCCCAGCATTTT,CASSLSWGNQPQHF
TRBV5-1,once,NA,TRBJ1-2,TGCGCCAGCAGCTTAAAGGGGAACAACTTGGGCTATGGCTACACCTTC,CASSLKGNNLGYGYTF
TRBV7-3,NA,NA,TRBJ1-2,TGTGCCAGCAGCCCGGACGGTAGAACTATCGGCTACACCTTC,CASSPDGRTIGYTF
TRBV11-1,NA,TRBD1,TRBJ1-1,TGTGCCAGCCGGCCCCCCACAGGGGGGACTGAAGCTTTCTTT,CASRPPTGGTEAFF
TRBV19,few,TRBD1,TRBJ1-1,TGTGCCAGTAGGCTGACAGGGTACACTGAAGCTTTCTTT,CASRLTGYTEAFF
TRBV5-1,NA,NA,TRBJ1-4,TGCGCCAGCAGCCTGGGACTATCAACAACTAATGAAAAACTGTTTTTT,CASSLGLSTTNEKLFF
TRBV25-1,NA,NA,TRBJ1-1,TGTGCCAGCAACCACAGGGTAGGGACTGAAGCTTTCTTT,CASNHRVGTEAFF
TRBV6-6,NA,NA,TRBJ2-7,TGTGCCAGCAGTTACTCGCGAGCGTCTCCCTACGAGCAGTACTTC,CASSYSRASPYEQYF
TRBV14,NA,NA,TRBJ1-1,TGTGCCAGCAGCCCATACCGGGGTCAAATGGCTTTCTTT,CASSPYRGQMAFF
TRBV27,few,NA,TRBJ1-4,TGTGCCAGCAGTTTAGGGGGTCGAAAACTGTTTTTT,CASSLGGRKLFF
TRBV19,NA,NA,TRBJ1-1,TGTGCCAGTAGTGGATGGACATCGGGGGGGGAAGCTTTCTTT,CASSGWTSGGEAFF
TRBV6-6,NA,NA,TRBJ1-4,TGTGCCAGCAGGCCGGGCGGGGGTTCTAATGAAAAACTGTTTTTT,CASRPGGGSNEKLFF
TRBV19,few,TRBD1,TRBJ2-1,TGTGCCAGTAGTGCCCCGACAGGGGGGATGACCTACAATGAGCAGTTCTTC,CASSAPTGGMTYNEQFF
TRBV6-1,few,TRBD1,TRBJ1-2,TGTGCCAGCAGTGCAGCAGGGGGGGACTATGGCTACACCTTC,CASSAAGGDYGYTF
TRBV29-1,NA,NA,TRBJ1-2,TGCAGCGTGTTTGGGGGGCAACTTAATGGCTACACCTTC,CSVFGGQLNGYTF
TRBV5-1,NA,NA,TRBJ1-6,TGCGCCAGCAGCTTGGCCGTCAGGGGCCTGTCACCCCTCCACTTT,CASSLAVRGLSPLHF
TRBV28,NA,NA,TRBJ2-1,TGTGCCAGCAGTTTATCTCGGGAGCAGTTCTTC,CASSLSREQFF
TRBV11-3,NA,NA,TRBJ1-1,TGTGCCAGCAGCCATCCGGACAGCGGGGATGAAGCTTTCTTT,CASSHPDSGDEAFF
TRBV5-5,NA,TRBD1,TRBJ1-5,TGTGCCAGCAGCTTGATCCCAGGGGGTAGCAATCAGCCCCAGCATTTT,CASSLIPGGSNQPQHF
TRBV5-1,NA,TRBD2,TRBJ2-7,TGCGCCAGCAGCGTAGCGGGGGGGTCCTACGAGCAGTACTTC,CASSVAGGSYEQYF
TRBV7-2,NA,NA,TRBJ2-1,TGTGCCAGCAGCTTAGCGGGGTCATTCAATGAGCAGTTCTTC,CASSLAGSFNEQFF
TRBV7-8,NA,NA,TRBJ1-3,TGTGCCAGCAGCTTAATCGGGCTGTCTGGAAACACCATATATTTT,CASSLIGLSGNTIYF
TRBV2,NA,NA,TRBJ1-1,TGTGCCAGCAGTGAATTTATAGGGTTTTGGGACACTGAAGCTTTCTTT,CASSEFIGFWDTEAFF
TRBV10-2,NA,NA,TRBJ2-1,TGCGCCAGCACCGGACGGAATACCTACAATGAGCAGTTCTTC,CASTGRNTYNEQFF
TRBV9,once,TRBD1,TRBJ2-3,TGTGCCAGCAGCGTAGTTCAGGGGGCAGATACGCAGTATTTT,CASSVVQGADTQYF
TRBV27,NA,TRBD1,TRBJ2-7,TGTGCCAGCAGACCGGGGACAGCCTCCCTGGCGGAGCAGTACTTC,CASRPGTASLAEQYF
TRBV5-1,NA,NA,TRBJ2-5,TGCGCCAGCAGCCCCGGTGGGGTTAAAGAGACCCAGTACTTC,CASSPGGVKETQYF
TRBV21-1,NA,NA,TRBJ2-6,TGTGCCAGCAGCCGCCGGCGGCGGGGACAGGAGTCCTCTGGGGCCAACGTCCTGACTTTC,CASSRRRRGQESSGANVLTF
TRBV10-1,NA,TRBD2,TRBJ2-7,TGCGCCAGCAGTGAGTGGCTAGCGGGGGACCAGTACTTC,CASSEWLAGDQYF
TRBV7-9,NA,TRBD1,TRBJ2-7,TGTGCCAGCAGCCAGGGACAGGCCACCTACGAGCAGTACTTC,CASSQGQATYEQYF
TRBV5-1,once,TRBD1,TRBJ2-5,TGCGCCAGCAGCTTGGGGACAGGGTTGGAGACCCAGTACTTC,CASSLGTGLETQYF
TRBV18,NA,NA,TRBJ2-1,TGTGCCAGCTCACCGTCTGTTTCAAGCTCCTACAATGAGCAGTTCTTC,CASSPSVSSSYNEQFF
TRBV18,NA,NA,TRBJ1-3,TGTGCCAGCTCACCACGACAGGACTCTGGAAACACCATATATTTT,CASSPRQDSGNTIYF
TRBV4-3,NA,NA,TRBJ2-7,TGCGCCAGCAGCCAAGGGACTAACTCCTACGAGCAGTACTTC,CASSQGTNSYEQYF